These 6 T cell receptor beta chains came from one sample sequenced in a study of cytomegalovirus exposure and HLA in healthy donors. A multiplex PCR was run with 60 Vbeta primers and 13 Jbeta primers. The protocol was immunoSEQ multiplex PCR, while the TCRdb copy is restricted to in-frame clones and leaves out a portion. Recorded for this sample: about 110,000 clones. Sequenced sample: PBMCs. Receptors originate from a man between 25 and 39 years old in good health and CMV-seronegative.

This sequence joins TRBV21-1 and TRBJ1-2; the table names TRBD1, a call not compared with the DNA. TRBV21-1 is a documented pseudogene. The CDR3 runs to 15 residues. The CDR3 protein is CASSKEGAGLEGYTF. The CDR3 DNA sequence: TGTGCCAGCAGCAAAGAGGGTGCAGGGCTTGAGGGCTACACCTTC.

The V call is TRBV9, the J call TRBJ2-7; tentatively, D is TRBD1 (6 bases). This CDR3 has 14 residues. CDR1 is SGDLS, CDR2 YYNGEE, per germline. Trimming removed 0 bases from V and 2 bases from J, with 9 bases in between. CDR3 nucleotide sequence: TGTGCCAGCAGCGTAGCGGCAGGGGCCTACGAGCAGTACTTC. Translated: CASSVAAGAYEQYF.

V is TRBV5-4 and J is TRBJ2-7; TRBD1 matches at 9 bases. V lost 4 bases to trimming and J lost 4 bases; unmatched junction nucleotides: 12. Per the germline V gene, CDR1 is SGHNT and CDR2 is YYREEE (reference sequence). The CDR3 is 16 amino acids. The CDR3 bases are TGTGCCAGCAGCGGGAACAGGGGGCTTGCTGGGTACGAGCAGTACTTC. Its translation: CASSGNRGLAGYEQYF. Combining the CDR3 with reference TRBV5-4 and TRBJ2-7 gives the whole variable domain ETGVTQSPTHLIKTRGQQVTLRCSSQSGHNTVSWYQQALGQGPQFIFQYYREEENGRGNFPPRFSGLQFPNYSSELNVNALELDDSALYLCASSGNRGLAGYEQYFGPGTRLTVT.

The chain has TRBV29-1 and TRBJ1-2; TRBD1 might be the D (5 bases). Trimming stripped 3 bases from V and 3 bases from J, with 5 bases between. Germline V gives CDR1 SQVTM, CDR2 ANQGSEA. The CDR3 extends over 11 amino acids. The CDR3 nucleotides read TGCAGCGTTGACAGGGACTATGGCTACACCTTC. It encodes CSVDRDYGYTF.

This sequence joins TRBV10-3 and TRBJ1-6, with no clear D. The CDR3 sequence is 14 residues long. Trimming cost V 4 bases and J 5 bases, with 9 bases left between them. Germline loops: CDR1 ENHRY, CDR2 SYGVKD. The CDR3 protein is CAISVGGDNSPLHF. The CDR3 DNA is TGTGCCATCAGTGTCGGCGGAGATAATTCACCCCTCCACTTT.

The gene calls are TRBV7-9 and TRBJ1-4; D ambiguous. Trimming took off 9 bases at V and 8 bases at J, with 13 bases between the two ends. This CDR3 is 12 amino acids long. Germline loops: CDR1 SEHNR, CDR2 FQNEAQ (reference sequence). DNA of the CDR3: TGTGCCAGTGTGGCGGAGGGAGAAAAACTGTTTTTT. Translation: CASVAEGEKLFF. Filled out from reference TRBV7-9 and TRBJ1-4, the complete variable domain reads DTGVSQNPRHKITKRGQNVTFRCDPISEHNRLYWYRQTLGQGPEFLTYFQNEAQLEKSRLLSDRFSAERPKGSFSTLEIQRTEQGDSAMYLCASVAEGEKLFFGSGTQLSVL.